This TCR beta chain appears in the sequencing data of a study of T cell responses to AZD1222 COVID-19 vaccine. Germline CDR1 SGHRS, CDR2 YFSETQ. CDR3 length equals 13 residues. Trimming removed 2 bases from V and 4 bases from J; junction bases left unmatched: 2. Of note for this clone: Its matching antigen is unknown.

Study-level points and caveats: A rise in Spike-specific TCR breadth and depth followed two AZD1222 doses. Dominant at 160-218 and 743-854, vaccine-associated CD4 TCRs also spanned spike.

Produced via immunoSEQ multiplex PCR; TCRdb's table is partial and in-frame only. The table includes around 200,000 clones, almost 90% detected once. The starting material was peripheral blood, obtained on day 0 of AZD1222 vaccination. The J gene is TRBJ1-2, the V gene TRBV5-1; TRBD1 aligns across 7 bases. The TCR comes from an adult in good health. The CDR3 nucleotides are TGCGCCAGCAGCTTAGCAGGGGGCTATGGCTACACCTTC. It translates to CASSLAGGYGYTF.